This T cell receptor (beta chain) was observed in a study of Tregs in tolerant kidney transplant recipients. Study results and limitations: Changing PCR primers prevented nucleotide comparison between some patients' samples.

Measured with immunoSEQ multiplex PCR; TCRdb has only the in-frame clones, and not every one. Here the sample spans over 60,000 clones, roughly 98% being singletons. With regard to this clone: Its target is not known.

The CDR3 length is 15 residues. Trimming cost V 4 bases and J 9 bases; bases outside gene matches: 7. Looked up from germline, CDR1 is SGHNT and CDR2 is YYREEE (reference sequence). The sample was CD4+ T cells from blood, taken before the transplant. The TCR was taken from a human donor who received a combined kidney and bone marrow transplant. The J gene is TRBJ1-6, the V gene TRBV5-4; 10 nucleotides match TRBD1. CDR3 in amino acids: CASSAQTGGTSPLHF. The CDR3, as DNA: TGTGCCAGCAGCGCCCAGACAGGGGGCACTTCACCCCTCCACTTT.